The 29 T cell receptor beta chains presented below share a single source sample, sequenced in a study of CXCR3-negative and CXCR3-positive naive CD8 T cells. Preparation of TRB cDNA libraries relied on 5' RACE carrying UMI labels. TCRdb re-called the 5' RACE reads and shows each CDR3 protein once, DNA omitted. Seen in this sample are tens of thousands of distinct CDR3 sequences; the ten most common clones hold 3.5% to 5%. Source material: naive CXCR3- CD8+ T cells from blood. Subset reported: CD45RO-CCR7+CD27+CD95- naive CD8+ T cells lacking CXCR3 (TNR3-). The origin of the receptors is a human donor in good health. Some clones in this sample may be carry-over from other donors' samples.

The chain links TRBV28 to TRBJ2-1. The germline V gene has CDR1 MDHEN and CDR2 SYDVKM. This CDR3 is 14 amino acids long. This CDR3 reads CASSLRGSYNEQFF.

This chain connects TRBV14 to TRBJ2-3; TCRdb's D gene call, TRBD1, goes unchecked for lack of DNA. There are 15 residues in the CDR3. CDR1 is SGHDN and CDR2 is FVKESK in the germline V gene. The CDR3 loop is CASSTRTGGIDTQYF.

V gene TRBV4-2 combines with J gene TRBJ2-1; the D gene TCRdb calls, TRBD1, cannot be checked with no DNA. Germline values: CDR1 LGHNA, CDR2 YNFKEQ. The CDR3 is made up of 16 amino acids. CDR3 sequence: CASSQDSSGTYNEQFF.

The V call is TRBV28, the J call TRBJ2-7; TCRdb picks TRBD1, but there is no DNA to check that call. The CDR3 is 12 residues long. The germline V gene has CDR1 MDHEN and CDR2 SYDVKM. CDR3 loop: CASSWGGYEQYF.

This clonotype shows up as medium-sized by frequency. The chain employs TRBV12-2 and TRBJ2-3; absent DNA, TCRdb's TRBD1 call cannot be checked. TRBV12-2 corresponds to a pseudogene. The CDR3 extends over 22 amino acids. This chain's CDR3 is CASRLAVLVKVDLGQGMDTQYF.

The CDR3 is CASSSPEQGIYNEQFF. This sequence joins TRBV7-2 and TRBJ2-1; the D gene TCRdb calls, TRBD1, cannot be checked with no DNA. In germline, CDR1 is SGHTA, CDR2 FQGNSA. The CDR3 covers 16 residues.

The rearrangement uses TRBV7-9 and TRBJ1-1; TCRdb indicates TRBD1, and absent DNA this call remains unverified. CDR1 and CDR2 (germline): SEHNR, FQNEAQ (reference sequence). The CDR3 has 13 amino acids. CDR3 sequence: CASSPVLGTEAFF.

The chain joins TRBV6-5 to TRBJ2-5; TCRdb calls TRBD1, which cannot be checked without DNA. The CDR3 loop spans 14 amino acids. The V gene's germline CDR1 is MNHEY and CDR2 SVGAGI. The CDR3 loop reads CASGNPLVGETQYF.

The chain links TRBV29-1 to TRBJ2-1; the TCRdb call, TRBD2, lacks DNA for checking. The CDR3 is 13 residues long. CDR1 and CDR2 from the germline V gene are SQVTM and ANQGSEA. CDR3 region: CSGGTSGRNEQFF.

The CDR3 spells CSARPRGGGQPQHF. This rearrangement joins TRBV20-1 to TRBJ1-5; there is no DNA to check the TCRdb D call of TRBD1. This CDR3 has 14 residues. CDR1 and CDR2 from the germline V gene are DFQATT and SNEGSKA (reference sequence).

The CDR3 reads CASSPEAVGEQYF. This sequence joins TRBV7-9 and TRBJ2-7; TCRdb's D call of TRBD2 is untestable without DNA. This CDR3 has 13 residues. Per the germline V gene, CDR1 is SEHNR and CDR2 is FQNEAQ (reference sequence).

This sequence joins TRBV29-1 and TRBJ2-2; without DNA, the TCRdb call of TRBD1 cannot be checked. The CDR3 is 15 amino acids. Germline CDR1 reads SQVTM; CDR2 reads ANQGSEA. The CDR3 sequence is CSVEGDRVSSGELFF.

This chain uses TRBV6-5 with TRBJ1-5. Germline V gene lookup returns CDR1 MNHEY and CDR2 SVGAGI. This CDR3 comprises 13 residues. Here the CDR3 reads CASSETNNQPQHF.

V gene TRBV27 combines with J gene TRBJ2-6; the TRBD1 assignment by TCRdb is unverifiable without DNA. The CDR3 covers 15 residues. CDR1 is MNHEY and CDR2 is SMNVEV in the germline V gene (reference sequence). CDR3 protein: CASFPGGNGANVLTF.

This rearrangement joins TRBV2 to TRBJ2-3; TCRdb outputs TRBD2, but without DNA this stays unchecked. The CDR3 length is 16 residues. Germline V gene data show CDR1 as SNHLY and CDR2 as FYNNEI. The CDR3 loop reads CASSGPPSGRTDTQYF.

CDR3 sequence: CSVEPGTGTEQYF. The chain uses TRBV29-1 and TRBJ2-7; TCRdb lists TRBD1, though no DNA is available to test this call. This CDR3 contains 13 residues. Germline V gene data show CDR1 as SQVTM and CDR2 as ANQGSEA.

The chain employs TRBV6-2 or TRBV6-3 and TRBJ2-3. The CDR3 contains 16 residues. Germline V lookup: CDR1 MNHEY, CDR2 SVGEGT. This CDR3 reads CASSYSGWTDPNTQYF.

In terms of frequency, this clonotype is medium-sized. CDR3 region: CSARDLRGITEAFF. V gene TRBV20-1 combines with J gene TRBJ1-1; TCRdb's assignment of TRBD1 cannot be checked, as there is no DNA. In germline, CDR1 is DFQATT, CDR2 SNEGSKA (reference sequence). CDR3 size: 14 residues.

The chain carries TRBV4-3 and TRBJ2-1; lacking DNA, the TRBD2 call made by TCRdb goes unchecked. This CDR3 is 17 amino acids long. CDR1 is LGHNA and CDR2 is YSLEER in the germline V gene. Here the CDR3 reads CASSQDPAGVSYNEQFF.

This rearrangement joins TRBV20-1 to TRBJ2-7; the TRBD2 assignment by TCRdb is unverifiable without DNA. This CDR3 has 14 residues. Germline V CDR1 and CDR2: DFQATT, SNEGSKA (reference sequence). The CDR3 spells CSAGGQESSYEQYF.

This clonotype registers medium-sized (0.01 to 0.1%) by frequency. This chain joins TRBV4-3 and TRBJ2-7; TCRdb picks TRBD1, but there is no DNA to check that call. This CDR3 contains 15 residues. Germline V gene lookup returns CDR1 LGHNA and CDR2 YSLEER. The CDR3 here is CASSQGIAGQDEQYF.

V and J are TRBV15 and TRBJ2-1. CDR1 and CDR2 (germline): LNHNV, YYDKDF (reference sequence). This CDR3 spans 15 amino acids. CDR3 residues: CATSRGVHSYNEQFF.

The chain is built from TRBV27 and TRBJ2-7; as DNA is missing, the TRBD1 call by TCRdb cannot be tested. Germline assignment: CDR1 MNHEY and CDR2 SMNVEV (reference sequence). The length of the CDR3 is 14 residues. This CDR3 is CASSPTGSGHEQYF.

In terms of frequency, this clonotype is medium-sized. V usage is TRBV7-3 and J usage is TRBJ2-5. The CDR3 totals 13 residues. CDR1 is SGHTA and CDR2 is FQGTGA in the germline V gene. This chain's CDR3 is CASSPEYQETQYF.

Here the CDR3 reads CASIGTAHGTQYF. The chain uses TRBV19 and TRBJ2-3; TCRdb designates TRBD1, a call that cannot be tested without DNA. The germline V gene has CDR1 LNHDA and CDR2 SQIVND (reference sequence). The CDR3 is 13 residues long.

The chain combines TRBV29-1 with TRBJ1-1. There are 11 residues in the CDR3. In germline, CDR1 is SQVTM, CDR2 ANQGSEA. CDR3 loop: CSGVVGIWAFF.

The chain joins TRBV4-1 to TRBJ1-2; TCRdb gives TRBD1 as the D gene, but with no DNA this cannot be confirmed. CDR1 is MGHRA and CDR2 is YSYEKL in the germline V gene. There are 16 residues in the CDR3. The CDR3 here is CASSQGDSATNYGYTF.

The gene calls are TRBV4-1 and TRBJ1-1; TCRdb designates TRBD1, a call that cannot be tested without DNA. CDR3 length equals 15 residues. Germline CDR1 MGHRA, CDR2 YSYEKL. The CDR3 loop is CASSQDSSVQGEAFF.

The chain combines TRBV25-1 with TRBJ2-7. The germline CDR1 and CDR2 sequences are MGHDK and SYGVNS. This CDR3 has 14 amino acids. The CDR3 sequence is CASSDRLYDHEQYF.